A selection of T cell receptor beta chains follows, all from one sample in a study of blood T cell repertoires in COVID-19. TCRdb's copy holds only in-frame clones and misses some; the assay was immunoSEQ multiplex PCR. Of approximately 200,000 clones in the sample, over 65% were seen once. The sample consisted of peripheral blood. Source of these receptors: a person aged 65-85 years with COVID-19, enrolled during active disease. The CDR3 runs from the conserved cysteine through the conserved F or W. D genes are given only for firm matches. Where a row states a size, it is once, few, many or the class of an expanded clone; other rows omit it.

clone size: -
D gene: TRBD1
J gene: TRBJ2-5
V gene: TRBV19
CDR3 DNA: TGTGCCAGTAGTATAATCAGTGGCGTTGGGACAGGGACCATCCGAGAGACCCAGTACTTC
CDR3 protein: CASSIISGVGTGTIRETQYF

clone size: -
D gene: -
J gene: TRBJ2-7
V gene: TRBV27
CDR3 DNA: TGTGCCAGCAGTCCCTTACGGGACGAGCAGTACTTC
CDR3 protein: CASSPLRDEQYF

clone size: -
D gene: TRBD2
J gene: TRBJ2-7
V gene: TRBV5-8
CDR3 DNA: TGTGCCAGCAGCTTCCTCTTGGGAGCGGGAGGGTCGGGGCAGTACTTC
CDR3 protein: CASSFLLGAGGSGQYF

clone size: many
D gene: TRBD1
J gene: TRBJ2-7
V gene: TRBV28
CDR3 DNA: TGTGCCAGCAGTTACAAGACAGGGCCCTACGAGCAGTACTTC
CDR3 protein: CASSYKTGPYEQYF

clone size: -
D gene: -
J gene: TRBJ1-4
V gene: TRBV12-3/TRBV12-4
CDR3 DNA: TGTGCCACCCACGCAGCCCGGGGGGAAAAACTGTTTTTT
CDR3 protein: CATHAARGEKLFF

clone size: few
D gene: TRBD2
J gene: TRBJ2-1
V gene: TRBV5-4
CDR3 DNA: TGTGCCAGCAGCTTGGTACGCGGGAGTGTCGACAATGAGCAGTTCTTC
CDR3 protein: CASSLVRGSVDNEQFF

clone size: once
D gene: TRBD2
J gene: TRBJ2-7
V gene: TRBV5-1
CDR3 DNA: TGCGCCAGCAGCTTGGGAGCGGGGGCCTACGAGCAGTACTTC
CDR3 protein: CASSLGAGAYEQYF

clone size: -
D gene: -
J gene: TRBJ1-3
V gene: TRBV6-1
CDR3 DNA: TGTGCCAGCAGTGAGCAGGGTCGGGCTGGAAACACCATATATTTT
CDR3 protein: CASSEQGRAGNTIYF

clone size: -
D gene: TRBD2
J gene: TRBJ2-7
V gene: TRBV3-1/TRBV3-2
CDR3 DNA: TGTGCCAGCAGCCAACTAGCGGGCTCCTACGAGCAGTACTTC
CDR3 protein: CASSQLAGSYEQYF

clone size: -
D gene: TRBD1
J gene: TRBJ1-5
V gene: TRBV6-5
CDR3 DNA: TGTGCCAGCAGCAACAGGGGTGGGCAGCCCCAGCATTTT
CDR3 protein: CASSNRGGQPQHF

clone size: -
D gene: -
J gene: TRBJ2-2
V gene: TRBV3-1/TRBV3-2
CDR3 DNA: TGTGCCAGCAGCCAAGAAGTCAGTTACACCGGGGAGCTGTTTTTT
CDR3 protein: CASSQEVSYTGELFF

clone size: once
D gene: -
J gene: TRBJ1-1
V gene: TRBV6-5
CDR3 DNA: TGTGCCGCCGCGGCCCAGGGGCTTGAAGCTTTCTTT
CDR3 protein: CAAAAQGLEAFF

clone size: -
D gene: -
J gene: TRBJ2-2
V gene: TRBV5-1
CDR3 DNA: TGCGCCAGCAGCGGGGAGACAGGAACCGGGGAGCTGTTTTTT
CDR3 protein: CASSGETGTGELFF

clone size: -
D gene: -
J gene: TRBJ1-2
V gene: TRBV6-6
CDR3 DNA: TGTGCCAGCACCGGCCAGGGTTTCCGCTACACCTTC
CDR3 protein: CASTGQGFRYTF

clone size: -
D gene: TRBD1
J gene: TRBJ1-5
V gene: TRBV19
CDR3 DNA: TGTGCCAGTACCCCGAGGGGGACAGGGGTTAGCAATCAGCCCCAGCATTTT
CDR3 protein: CASTPRGTGVSNQPQHF

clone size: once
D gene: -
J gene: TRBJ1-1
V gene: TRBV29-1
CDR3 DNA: TGCAGCTCCAAAGTCGGGGGGGACACTGAAGCTTTCTTT
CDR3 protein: CSSKVGGDTEAFF

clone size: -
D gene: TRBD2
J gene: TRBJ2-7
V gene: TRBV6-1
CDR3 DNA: TGTGCCAGCAGTGAAGCGTGGGGGAGGGTCTCCTACGAGCAGTACTTC
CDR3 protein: CASSEAWGRVSYEQYF

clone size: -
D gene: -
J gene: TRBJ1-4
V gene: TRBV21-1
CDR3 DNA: TGTGCCAGCAGCAAAGGGACTGGGGACAGGGGTGAAAAACTGTTTTTT
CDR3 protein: CASSKGTGDRGEKLFF

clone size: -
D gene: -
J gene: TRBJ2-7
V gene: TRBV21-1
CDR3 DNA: TGTGCCAGCAGCGAAAAGACAGAGTTCTACGAGCAGTACTTC
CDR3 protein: CASSEKTEFYEQYF

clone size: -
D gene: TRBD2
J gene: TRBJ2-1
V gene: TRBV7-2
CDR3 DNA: TGTGCCAGCAGCCCCCCTCTAGCGGGGGGGGATGAGCAGTTCTTC
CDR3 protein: CASSPPLAGGDEQFF